These T cell receptor beta chains were read from a single sample in a study of cytomegalovirus exposure and HLA in healthy donors. Only in-frame clones appear in the TCRdb table, and some are missing; sequencing was by immunoSEQ multiplex PCR. This table holds under 200,000 clones, approximately 80% found once. Sample: PBMCs. All receptors derive from a man between 45 and 60 years old in good health and CMV-seropositive. CDR3s include the opening cysteine and the closing phenylalanine or tryptophan. The D gene is left open where the match is weak. Size is omitted from some rows. Given values are once, few, many or a class for expanded clones.

d_gene	v_gene	j_gene	abundance	CDR3aa	CDR3nt
-	TRBV7-8	TRBJ1-4	-	CASSRDGATNGKLFF	TGTGCCAGCAGTCGCGACGGAGCAACTAATGGAAAACTGTTTTTT
TRBD1	TRBV7-9	TRBJ2-7	-	CASKGTGSYYEQYF	TGTGCCAGCAAAGGGACAGGGAGTTACTACGAGCAGTACTTC
-	TRBV10-2	TRBJ1-1	-	CASSRRGYTEAFF	TGCGCCAGCAGTCGAAGGGGATACACTGAAGCTTTCTTT
TRBD1	TRBV19	TRBJ2-7	-	CASSMVQGSHEQYF	TGTGCCAGTAGTATGGTACAGGGGTCCCACGAGCAGTACTTC
TRBD2	TRBV9	TRBJ2-5	-	CASSVEGLLSQETQYF	TGTGCCAGCAGCGTAGAGGGACTACTATCCCAAGAGACCCAGTACTTC
TRBD1	TRBV5-1	TRBJ1-1	-	CASSLGPGGTEAFF	TGCGCCAGCAGCTTGGGGCCAGGGGGCACTGAAGCTTTCTTT
-	TRBV5-1	TRBJ2-3	-	CASSLVGAGDTQYF	TGCGCCAGCAGCTTGGTAGGGGCCGGGGATACGCAGTATTTT
-	TRBV7-2	TRBJ1-5	-	CASSKGAGEWNQPQHF	TGTGCCAGCAGCAAAGGGGCAGGGGAATGGAATCAGCCCCAGCATTTT
TRBD1	TRBV15	TRBJ1-2	once	CATSRDRGQGAGANYGYTF	TGTGCCACCAGCAGAGATCGGGGACAGGGGGCCGGAGCTAACTATGGCTACACCTTC
-	TRBV19	TRBJ1-2	-	CASRQARGAYGYTF	TGTGCCAGTAGGCAGGCGCGGGGTGCCTATGGCTACACCTTC
TRBD1	TRBV6-5	TRBJ1-2	-	CASSQRQGYGYTF	TGTGCCAGCAGTCAGAGACAGGGATACGGCTACACCTTC
-	TRBV2	TRBJ1-2	once	CASSLETEYGYTF	TGTGCCAGCAGTCTCGAGACGGAGTATGGCTACACCTTC
TRBD1	TRBV11-3	TRBJ2-7	-	CASSDRASYEQYF	TGTGCCAGCAGTGACAGGGCGTCCTACGAGCAGTACTTC
-	TRBV5-1	TRBJ1-1	-	CASSFSGSAEAFF	TGCGCCAGCAGCTTCAGCGGCAGCGCTGAAGCTTTCTTT
TRBD1	TRBV7-2	TRBJ1-2	-	CASSPGTVVNYGYTF	TGTGCCAGCAGCCCAGGGACAGTTGTTAACTATGGCTACACCTTC
TRBD1	TRBV4-1	TRBJ1-6	-	CASSQAPTGANSPLHF	TGCGCCAGCAGCCAAGCCCCGACAGGGGCTAATTCACCCCTCCACTTT
-	TRBV6-5	TRBJ2-2	few	CASRSTRSFTGELFF	TGTGCCAGCAGATCGACTAGATCCTTCACCGGGGAGCTGTTTTTT
-	TRBV11-2	TRBJ1-4	-	CASTLAGPNEKLFF	TGTGCCAGCACCCTAGCGGGGCCTAATGAAAAACTGTTTTTT
-	TRBV7-9	TRBJ2-6	-	CASRVIRGSAPIVIF	TGTGCCAGCAGAGTTATCCGGGGGTCAGCTCCCATTGTAATTTTC
-	TRBV15	TRBJ1-1	once	CATRKDSVTEAFF	TGTGCCACCAGGAAGGACAGTGTCACTGAAGCTTTCTTT
TRBD2	TRBV6-6	TRBJ2-7	-	CASSSGTTSSYEQYF	TGTGCCAGCAGTTCCGGGACTACTAGCTCCTACGAGCAGTACTTC
-	TRBV11-2	TRBJ2-2	-	CASKPGQNTGELFF	TGTGCCAGCAAGCCGGGACAAAACACCGGGGAGCTGTTTTTT
-	TRBV6-5	TRBJ1-1	-	CASSYFGGTEAFF	TGTGCCAGCAGTTACTTCGGAGGGACTGAAGCTTTCTTT
-	TRBV6-1	TRBJ2-1	-	CASSATGFSYNEQFF	TGTGCCAGCAGTGCCACAGGGTTCTCCTACAATGAGCAGTTCTTC
TRBD1	TRBV29-1	TRBJ2-5	-	CSARDSIKAETQYF	TGCAGCGCTCGGGACAGCATTAAGGCCGAGACCCAGTACTTC
TRBD2	TRBV7-3	TRBJ2-5	-	CASSLSGGAGRETQYF	TGTGCCAGCAGCTTAAGCGGGGGGGCAGGGAGAGAGACCCAGTACTTC
-	TRBV9	TRBJ1-1	-	CASSVFSEAAEAFF	TGTGCCAGCAGCGTATTCTCCGAGGCAGCTGAAGCTTTCTTT
TRBD1	TRBV29-1	TRBJ1-6	-	CSVGTGGHSPLHF	TGCAGCGTTGGGACAGGGGGGCATTCACCCCTCCACTTT
TRBD1	TRBV19	TRBJ1-6	-	CASSVSGPDRGYSPLHF	TGTGCCAGTAGCGTGTCGGGACCTGACAGGGGTTATTCACCCCTCCACTTT
TRBD1	TRBV4-1	TRBJ2-7	few	CASSPLTAGTGRIYEQYF	TGCGCCAGCAGCCCGCTGACTGCCGGGACAGGGCGAATCTACGAGCAGTACTTC
-	TRBV7-9	TRBJ1-3	-	CASSLKDRSAGNTIYF	TGTGCCAGCAGCTTAAAGGACAGAAGCGCTGGAAACACCATATATTTT
-	TRBV4-3	TRBJ2-1	-	CASSQDRGYEQFF	TGCGCCAGCAGCCAAGACAGGGGTTATGAGCAGTTCTTC
-	TRBV6-1	TRBJ2-7	-	CASSERRGGEQYF	TGTGCCAGCAGTGAAAGAAGGGGGGGCGAGCAGTACTTC
TRBD2	TRBV11-1	TRBJ2-1	few	CASSLSFGLRGEYNEQFF	TGTGCCAGCAGCTTATCGTTTGGTCTGCGGGGGGAATACAATGAGCAGTTCTTC
-	TRBV14	TRBJ1-6	-	CASSQIVGSYNSPLHF	TGTGCCAGCAGCCAGATAGTCGGCTCCTATAATTCACCCCTCCACTTT
-	TRBV5-8	TRBJ2-1	once	CASSLSPTYNEQFF	TGTGCCAGCAGCTTGTCCCCGACATACAATGAGCAGTTCTTC
TRBD1	TRBV4-3	TRBJ1-2	few	CASSQDQGDTYGYTF	TGCGCCAGCAGCCAAGATCAGGGGGACACCTATGGCTACACCTTC
-	TRBV6-1	TRBJ2-7	-	CASTGTLYEQYF	TGTGCCAGCACCGGGACATTATACGAGCAGTACTTC
TRBD2	TRBV4-3	TRBJ2-3	-	CASSQDLAGGNTDTQYF	TGCGCCAGCAGCCAAGATTTAGCGGGGGGTAACACAGATACGCAGTATTTT
-	TRBV7-8	TRBJ1-5	-	CASSLGARNQPQHF	TGTGCCAGCAGCTTAGGGGCCCGTAATCAGCCCCAGCATTTT
-	TRBV18	TRBJ1-2	-	CASSPLTNNYGYTF	TGTGCCAGCTCACCGCTGACAAACAACTATGGCTACACCTTC